The TCR beta chain described here comes from a study of T cell responses to AZD1222 COVID-19 vaccine. Study-level points and caveats: Clonal diversity was possibly underestimated, and white British individuals and females predominated among donors. Recipients of two AZD1222 doses showed rising Spike-specific TCR breadth and depth. Close to half of spike-specific TCRs reportedly recognize unmutated variant regions. Repertoires were collected only later (after the peak T cell response had occurred).

Turning to this clone: Its target is not known.

Trimming left V 3 bases short and J 10 bases short, with 7 bases between. The CDR3 sequence is 12 residues long. Per germline, CDR1 PRHDT and CDR2 FYEKMQ (reference sequence). The data were produced by immunoSEQ multiplex PCR, yet TCRdb's version contains in-frame clones alone and is incomplete. This sample carries 99,000 or so clones, roughly nine tenths of them seen once, and the ten largest clones take 2.5% to 4%. J is TRBJ1-6 and V is TRBV13; no firm D call. This specimen consisted of peripheral blood, obtained 28 days after the second dose of the MenACWY control vaccine. The sequence was obtained from an adult who received the MenACWY meningococcal vaccine as a control. The CDR3 region is CASSFRESPLHF. The CDR3 DNA reads TGTGCCAGCAGCTTTAGGGAGTCACCCCTCCACTTT. Full variable domain (outside the CDR3, taken from reference TRBV13 and TRBJ1-6): AAGVIQSPRHLIKEKRETATLKCYPIPRHDTVYWYQQGPGQDPQFLISFYEKMQSDKGSIPDRFSAQQFSDYHSELNMSSLELGDSALYFCASSFRESPLHFGNGTRLTVT.